The 11 T cell receptor beta chains in this list originate from one sample, sequenced in a study of shared clonotypes between healthy human individuals. TCRdb's table, derived via immunoSEQ multiplex PCR, lists solely in-frame clones and lacks some. The repertoire holds about 2.4 million clones, more than 85% seen once, with around 0.4% in the top ten. Sequenced material: naive CD4+ T cells from PBMCs. Subset denoted: CD45RA+ positively selected. These receptors came from a man aged 18 to 30 in good health. Some clones in this sample may be carry-over from other donors' samples.

Remarks on this clone: The sample holds other DNA sequences that translate to the same CDR3. This sequence joins TRBV5-4 and TRBJ2-1; D is perhaps TRBD2 (6 bases). CDR1 and CDR2 from the germline V gene are SGHNT and YYREEE (reference sequence). The CDR3 is made up of 13 amino acids. V was clipped by 4 bases and J by 4 bases, with 9 bases between them. The CDR3 nucleotides are TGTGCCAGCAGCCCCCGGGGGTACAATGAGCAGTTCTTC. As protein: CASSPRGYNEQFF.

The J gene is TRBJ1-2, the V gene TRBV19; tentative D call: TRBD1 (6 bases). The germline V gene has CDR1 LNHDA and CDR2 SQIVND (reference sequence). This CDR3 region has 18 residues. V was cut by 1 base and J by 3 bases, with 21 bases left in between. DNA for the CDR3: TGTGCCAGTAGTATAGTCTTTGTCGGATCAGGGGTTGACTATGGCTACACCTTC. Protein sequence: CASSIVFVGSGVDYGYTF.

This clone was recorded only once. Other DNA sequences in the sample encode the same CDR3. The chain joins TRBV28 to TRBJ2-5; the D is unclear. V gave up 11 bases and J gave up 5 bases, with 9 bases separating them. This CDR3 spans 10 amino acids. Per the germline V gene, CDR1 is MDHEN and CDR2 is SYDVKM. The CDR3 region is CASRRETQYF. The CDR3 region has the DNA TGTGCCTCCCGTAGGGAGACCCAGTACTTC.

The gene calls are TRBV19 and TRBJ2-5; TRBD2 is a possible D gene (6 bases). Trimming removed 8 bases at V and 3 bases at J, with 19 bases between. CDR3 length: 15 amino acids. CDR1 is LNHDA and CDR2 is SQIVND in the germline V gene (reference sequence). CDR3 DNA: TGTGCCAGTTCCCCCGGAGGGAAGGGCAAAGAGACCCAGTACTTC. Its translation is CASSPGGKGKETQYF.

This sequence joins TRBV6-1 and TRBJ1-3; weak D call: TRBD1 (5 bases). The germline gives CDR1 MNHNS, CDR2 SASEGT. V lost 1 base to trimming and J lost 0 bases, with 13 bases between them. The CDR3 loop spans 17 amino acids. The DNA of the CDR3 is TGTGCCAGCAGTGAAGGTGCAGGGATGAGCTCTGGAAACACCATATATTTT. Its translation is CASSEGAGMSSGNTIYF.

The chain links TRBV10-3 to TRBJ2-4; 9 nucleotides align to TRBD1. CDR3 length: 14 amino acids. The V and J ends lost 4 bases and 7 bases, in that order; junction bases with no gene match: 5. Germline assignment: CDR1 ENHRY and CDR2 SYGVKD. The CDR3 region has the DNA TGTGCCATCAGTGCGGGACAGGGCCGGAACATTCAGTACTTC. This encodes CAISAGQGRNIQYF.

This clone appeared a few times. Different DNA sequences within this sample yield the same CDR3. CDR3 amino acids: CASSPDRGYGYTF. As DNA, the CDR3 is TGTGCCAGCAGCCCCGACAGAGGCTATGGCTACACCTTC. V usage is TRBV14 and J usage is TRBJ1-2, with a possible D match to TRBD1 (5 bases). The V end lost 4 bases, the J end lost 4 bases, and 10 bases lay between the germline ends. This CDR3 has 13 amino acids. Looked up from germline, CDR1 is SGHDN and CDR2 is FVKESK.

A word on this clone: One end of the junction is discordant with germline, which a read error may explain. The same CDR3 also results from other DNA sequences found in this sample. This chain joins TRBV30 and TRBJ1-2, with TRBD1 identical over 8 bases. Germline V gene lookup returns CDR1 GTSNPN and CDR2 SVGIG (reference sequence). CDR3 length: 12 amino acids. Written as DNA, the CDR3 is TGTGCCTGGGCGACAGGGGTATATGGCTATACCTTC. Translating gives CAWATGVYGYTF.

This chain joins TRBV18 and TRBJ1-6; D not resolved. Germline-derived CDR1 and CDR2 are KGHSH and LQKENI. Trimming left V 3 bases short and J 7 bases short, with 10 bases between. The CDR3 is made up of 14 amino acids. Here the CDR3 DNA reads TGTGCCAGCTCACCTTTACAGCTGAATTCACCCCTCCACTTT. Translation gives CASSPLQLNSPLHF.

This chain joins TRBV20-1 and TRBJ2-1; D remains ambiguous. The CDR3 is 11 amino acids. V lost 7 bases and J lost 3, with 7 bases in between. Germline CDR1 reads DFQATT; CDR2 reads SNEGSKA (reference sequence). The CDR3 nucleotides read TGCAGTGGAGGCCGCTACAATGAGCAGTTCTTC. Its translation is CSGGRYNEQFF.

The V and J genes are TRBV5-8 and TRBJ1-1, with D maybe TRBD1 (5 bases). Germline V CDR1 and CDR2: SGHTS, YDEGEE. CDR3 length equals 13 residues. The V gene lost 3 bases and the J gene lost 1 base, with 7 bases spanning the gap. The DNA for the CDR3 is TGTGCCAGCAGCTGGGGCACGAACACTGAAGCTTTCTTT. Protein product: CASSWGTNTEAFF.